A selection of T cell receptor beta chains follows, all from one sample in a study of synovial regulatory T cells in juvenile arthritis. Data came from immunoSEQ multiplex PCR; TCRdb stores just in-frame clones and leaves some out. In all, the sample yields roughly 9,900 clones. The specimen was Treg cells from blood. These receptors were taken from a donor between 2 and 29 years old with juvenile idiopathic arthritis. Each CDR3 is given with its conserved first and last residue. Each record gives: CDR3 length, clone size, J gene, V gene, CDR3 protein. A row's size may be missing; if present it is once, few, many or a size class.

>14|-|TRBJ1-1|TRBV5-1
CASSENPGNTEAFF
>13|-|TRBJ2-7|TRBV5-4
CASSLSGAYEQYF
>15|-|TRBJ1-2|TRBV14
CASSPDRGLLYGYTF
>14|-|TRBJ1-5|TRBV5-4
CASSLTPGPQPQHF
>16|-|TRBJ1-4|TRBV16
CASSQSKGGANEKLFF
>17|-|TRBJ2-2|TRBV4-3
CASSQDRFGRHTGELFF
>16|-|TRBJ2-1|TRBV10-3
CAISEGTRGSRYEQFF
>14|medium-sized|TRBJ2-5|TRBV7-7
CASSSGLAGETQYF
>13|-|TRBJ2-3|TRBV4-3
CASSVTGTDTQYF
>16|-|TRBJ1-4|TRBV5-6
CASSFLDLKQDEKLFF
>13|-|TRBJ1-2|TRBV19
CASSWGGFYGYTF
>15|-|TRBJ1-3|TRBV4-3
CASSQAGAGGNTIYF
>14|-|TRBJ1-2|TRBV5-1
CASSLRGGAYGYTF
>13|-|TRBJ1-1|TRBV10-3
CAISESPNTEAFF
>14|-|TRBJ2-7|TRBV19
CASSMADRAYEQYF
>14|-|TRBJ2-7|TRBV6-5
CASSPPGWTYEQYF
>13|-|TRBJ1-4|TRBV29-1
CSCMGRLNEKLFF
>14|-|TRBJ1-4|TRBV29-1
CSALFSQGAEKLFF
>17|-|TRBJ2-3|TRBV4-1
CASSQDFLAGGKDTQYF
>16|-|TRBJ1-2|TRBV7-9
CASSLIGTGGRYGYTF
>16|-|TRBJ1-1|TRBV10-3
CAISETEPYRFTEAFF
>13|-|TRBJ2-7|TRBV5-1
CASSLAQNYEQYF
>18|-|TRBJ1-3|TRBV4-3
CASSQGRQRDREVYTIYF
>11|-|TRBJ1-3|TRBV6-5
CASSYSGLLYF
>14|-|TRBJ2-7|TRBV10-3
CAINPGGPSYEQYF
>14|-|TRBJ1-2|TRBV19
CASSMRQALGGYTF
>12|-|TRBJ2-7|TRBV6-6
CASSYRGYEQYF
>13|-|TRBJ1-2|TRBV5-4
CASSPTGVGGYTF
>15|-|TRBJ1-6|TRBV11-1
CASSQESSYNSPLHF
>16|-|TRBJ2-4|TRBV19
CASSPNPGTPWGIQYF
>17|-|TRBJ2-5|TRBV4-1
CASSQDGGLGSQETQYF
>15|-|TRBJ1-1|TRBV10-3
CAISGTGTQNTEAFF
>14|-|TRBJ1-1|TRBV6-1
CATKRDRVNTEAFF
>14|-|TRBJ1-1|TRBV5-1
CASSLAGRTAEAFF
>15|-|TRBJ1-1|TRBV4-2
CASSRERAGDTEAFF
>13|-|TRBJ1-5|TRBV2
CASIVDWDQPQHF
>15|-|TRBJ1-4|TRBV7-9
CASSLVGRGNEKLFF
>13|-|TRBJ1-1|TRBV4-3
CASSHDPRTEAFF
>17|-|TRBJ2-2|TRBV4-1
CASSQPITGWVTGELFF
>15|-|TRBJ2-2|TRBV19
CASGGLAEYTGELFF
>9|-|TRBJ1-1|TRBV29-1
CSVRDPAFF
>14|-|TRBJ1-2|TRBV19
CASSFRTGENGYTF